This T cell receptor (beta chain) was documented in a study of blood T cell repertoires in COVID-19. Study-wide context: From the United States, Italy and Spain came samples of acute and convalescent COVID-19. Sample material is recorded as cDNA or gDNA derived from T cells, B-cell-depleted T cells, or PBMCs.

CDR1 and CDR2 from the germline V gene are MNHEY and SVGAGI. V was pared by 10 bases and J by 8 bases, with 20 bases between. The CDR3 spans 13 residues. As handled by the study authors: Estimates of nucleated cell counts were drawn from the amplification of reference gene primers. Profiled with immunoSEQ multiplex PCR; TCRdb holds only in-frame clones, not every one. That table supplies the V and J calls and clone size; D and trimming were determined from the DNA. Seen here are 60,000 to 75,000 clones, 70% to 90% observed once, and the top ten hold 15% to 20%. The clonotype was recovered from a human donor in a cohort sampled during active COVID-19. V and J are TRBV6-5 and TRBJ1-2; no clear D. The sequenced sample was peripheral blood. The CDR3: CATRSGSPYGYTF. The CDR3 DNA is TGTGCCACCCGGTCGGGATCACCTTACGGCTACACCTTC.